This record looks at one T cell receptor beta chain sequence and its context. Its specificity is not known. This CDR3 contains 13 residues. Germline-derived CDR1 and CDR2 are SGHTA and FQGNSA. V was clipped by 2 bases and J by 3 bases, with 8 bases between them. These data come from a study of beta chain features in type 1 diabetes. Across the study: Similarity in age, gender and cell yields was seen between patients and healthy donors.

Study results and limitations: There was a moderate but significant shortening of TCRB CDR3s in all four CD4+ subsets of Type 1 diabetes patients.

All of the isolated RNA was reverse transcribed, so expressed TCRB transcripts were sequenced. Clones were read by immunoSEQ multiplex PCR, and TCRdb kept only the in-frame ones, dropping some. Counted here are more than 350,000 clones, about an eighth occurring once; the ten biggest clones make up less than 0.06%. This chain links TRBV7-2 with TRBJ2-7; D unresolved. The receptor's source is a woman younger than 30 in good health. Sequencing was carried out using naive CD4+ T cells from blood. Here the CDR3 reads CASSLNQVYEQYV. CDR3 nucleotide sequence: TGTGCCAGCAGCTTAAATCAGGTCTACGAGCAGTACGTC.